What follows describes a single T cell receptor beta chain. Its antigen is not known. The TCR alpha and TCR beta cDNA libraries, bearing sample barcodes and UMIs, were generated by 5'RACE using constant-segment primers. TCRdb analysed the 5' RACE reads with MiXCR anew, one entry per CDR3 protein. This table holds 350,000 to 500,000 distinct CDR3 sequences, about 25% found once. This sample is drawn from a study of T-cell memory formation after mild COVID-19. Study information: In these data, TCR clusters were largely donor specific.

Study results and limitations: Most CD4+ clones that shrank were in CM and EM, while CD8+ ones turned up in EMRA. Confirmation of SARS-CoV-2 specificity was lacking for second-wave clones peaking day 37.

The CDR3 spans 22 residues. The germline V gene encodes CDR1 SGHVS and CDR2 FQNEAQ. J lost 0 bases, V lost 1 base, and 19 bases had no gene match. The TCR originated in an adult woman who had mild COVID-19 (a few samples of this study predate the infection). Cell type and time point are not known. The chain carries TRBV7-8 and TRBJ2-5, with 11 bases matching TRBD2. The specimen was PBMCs or a T cell subset sorted from them (not recorded which). Here the CDR3 reads CASSLGRGWTSGPSTYQETQYF. The CDR3 DNA follows: TGTGCCAGCAGCTTAGGGAGGGGATGGACTAGCGGGCCCTCGACGTACCAAGAGACCCAGTACTTC. The whole variable domain, filled in from reference TRBV7-8 and TRBJ2-5, reads GAGVSQSPRYKVAKRGQDVALRCDPISGHVSLFWYQQALGQGPEFLTYFQNEAQLDKSGLPSDRFFAERPEGSVSTLKIQRTQQEDSAVYLCASSLGRGWTSGPSTYQETQYFGPGTRLLVL.